Below, 9 T cell receptor beta chains from the same sample are listed, as sequenced in a study of T cells in Graves' hyperthyroidism and ophthalmopathy. RNA transcripts were the template for amplifying TCR beta CDR3 regions. Carried out on the TCR CDR3, a first-round RT-PCR used the HTBI primer set. TCRdb itself ran the multiplex PCR reads through MiXCR, one entry per CDR3 protein. The sample lists under 650,000 distinct CDR3 sequences, around 16% occurring once. The sequencing input was blood. The origin of the receptors is a woman in her 30s with Graves' hyperthyroidism.

The sample holds many counts of this clonotype. V is TRBV5-1 and J is TRBJ2-1, with D unclear. This CDR3 spans 16 amino acids. Germline V CDR1 and CDR2: SGHRS, YFSETQ. The ends were cut back, 3 bases at V and 0 bases at J, with 13 bases in the middle. CDR3 bases: TGCGCCAGCAGCTCTTTACAAGGAAACTCCTACAATGAGCAGTTCTTC. Translation gives CASSSLQGNSYNEQFF.

This clonotype was recorded at least ten times. The chain combines TRBV30 with TRBJ2-7; D not resolved. The CDR3 length is 12 residues. The germline CDR1 and CDR2 sequences are GTSNPN and SVGIG (reference sequence). V dropped 6 bases and J dropped 3 bases, with 12 bases sitting between them. CDR3 nucleotide sequence: TGTGCCTGCTACCGGATCTACTACGAGCAGTACTTC. Its protein is CACYRIYYEQYF.

There are many counts of this clonotype. The rearrangement joins TRBV11-2 to TRBJ2-7; D may correspond to TRBD1 or TRBD2 (7 bases each). V lost 4 bases and J lost 5, with 18 bases in between. Per the germline V gene, CDR1 is SGHAT and CDR2 is FQNNGV. The length of the CDR3 is 15 residues. CDR3 loop: CASSSGGGGRDEQYF. CDR3 DNA sequence: TGTGCCAGCAGCTCTGGGGGAGGGGGCAGGGACGAGCAGTACTTC.

In its sample, this clonotype was seen many times. The V and J genes are TRBV3-1 and TRBJ2-1; 8 positions agree with TRBD2. This CDR3 is 15 amino acids long. Trimming took 5 bases from V and 3 from J; bases not matched to a gene: 6. Germline V gene data show CDR1 as LGHDT and CDR2 as YNNKEL (reference sequence). The CDR3: CASSMGLVGYNEQFF. Here the CDR3 DNA reads TGTGCCAGCAGCATGGGACTAGTGGGCTACAATGAGCAGTTCTTC.

This chain joins TRBV4-2 and TRBJ1-6; 11 nucleotides line up with TRBD1. V shed 1 base, J shed 9 bases, and the junction held 5 bases outside the gene matches. Per the germline V gene, CDR1 is LGHNA and CDR2 is YNFKEQ. The CDR3 is 16 residues long. The CDR3 nucleotides read TGTGCCAGCAGCCAAGTACCGGGACAGGGGGGTTCACCCCTCCACTTT. Protein: CASSQVPGQGGSPLHF.

To note about this clonotype: A junction end diverges from the germline sequence, so it may reflect a read error. V and J are TRBV6-5 and TRBJ1-1, with D unresolved. This CDR3 spans 15 amino acids. Germline lookup yields CDR1 MNHEY and CDR2 SVGAGI. CDR3 coding DNA: TGTGCCAGCAGTTACTCTAGGACGGGGAACACTGAAGCTTCCTTT. It encodes CASSYSRTGNTEASF.

This clonotype was seen once. The V gene is TRBV30, the J gene TRBJ2-6; D is unclear. The V gene's germline CDR1 is GTSNPN and CDR2 SVGIG (reference sequence). V shed 2 bases and J shed 1 base, with 6 bases lying between them. The CDR3 is 14 amino acids. The CDR3 is CAWSSTSGANVLTF. CDR3 DNA sequence: TGTGCCTGGAGTTCAACGTCTGGGGCCAACGTCCTGACTTTC.

This clonotype was seen only a few times. At one end, the junction sequence differs from germline, possibly due to a read error. CDR3 DNA sequence: TGTGCCAGCAGTATAGCCGGGACAGGGAAAGAGACCCAGTACTTC. Amino acids: CASSIAGTGKETQYF. This chain links TRBV12-3 or TRBV12-4 with TRBJ2-5, with 9 bases fitting TRBD1. This CDR3 contains 15 residues.

This clonotype was seen ten or more times. V and J are TRBV28 and TRBJ2-7; D gene uncertain. Trimming pared 10 bases from V and 3 bases from J, leaving 7 bases between. In germline, CDR1 is MDHEN, CDR2 SYDVKM. The CDR3 has 10 residues. The CDR3 sequence: CATADYEQYF. As DNA, the CDR3 is TGTGCCACGGCTGACTACGAGCAGTACTTC. Using reference TRBV28 and TRBJ2-7 for the parts outside the CDR3, the full variable domain is DVKVTQSSRYLVKRTGEKVFLECVQDMDHENMFWYRQDPGLGLRLIYFSYDVKMKEKGDIPEGYSVSREKKERFSLILESASTNQTSMYLCATADYEQYFGPGTRLTVT.